The 5 T cell receptor beta chains below come from one sample, sequenced in a study of metastatic and nonmetastatic thyroid tumors (dated by TCRdb to between 2020 and 2021). The library relied on PCR. TCRdb records Illumina HiSeq 4000 as the sequencer. TCRdb trimmed the raw reads at Q25, called clones with MiXCR and kept productive beta chains. Counted in this sample were around 37,000 clones; roughly 24% of them appeared once. In total, the top ten clones hold approximately 14% of the sample. None of the patients had been given any treatment before thyroid surgery. The sequenced sample was tumor tissue. The receptors were gathered from a female donor with papillary thyroid cancer or a benign thyroid nodule (not recorded which). Some clones in this sample may be carry-over from other donors' samples.

This clone was seen a few times. At one boundary the junction diverges from the germline segment, which might be a read error. The V call is TRBV4-3, the J call TRBJ1-2; TRBD1 is a possible D gene (6 bases). The CDR3 covers 15 residues. Germline assignment: CDR1 LGHNA and CDR2 YSLEER. The CDR3 protein is CASSQGGQSNHGYTF. CDR3 coding DNA: TGCGCCAGCAGCCAAGGTGGACAGAGTAACCATGGCTACACCTTC.

The chain recombines TRBV20-1 with TRBJ2-7, with D maybe TRBD2 (6 bases). Germline values: CDR1 DFQATT, CDR2 SNEGSKA (reference sequence). The CDR3 consists of 15 residues. With 1 base removed from V and 3 bases from J, the gap between germline ends came to 16 bases. DNA for the CDR3: TGCAGTGCTAGAGGTAATAGCGGACGATTCTACGAGCAGTACTTC. It translates to CSARGNSGRFYEQYF.

The chain uses TRBV18 and TRBJ1-2, with D unclear. CDR3 length: 14 residues. The germline CDR1 and CDR2 sequences are KGHSH and LQKENI. Trimming took off 0 bases at V and 4 bases at J, with 9 bases between the two ends. CDR3 coding DNA: TGTGCCAGCTCACCACCGGCGGGTAGCTATGGCTACACCTTC. This sequence encodes CASSPPAGSYGYTF.

Ten or more counts support this clone. In nucleotides, the CDR3 is TGTGCCAGCAGTTCGACAGACAGAAATCAGCCCCAGCATTTT. Translation: CASSSTDRNQPQHF. The rearrangement joins TRBV6-1 to TRBJ1-5; TRBD1 might be the D (5 bases). Germline CDR1 and CDR2: MNHNS and SASEGT. Trimming removed 5 bases from V and 4 bases from J, with 12 bases in between. The CDR3 contains 14 residues.

This clone has at least ten counts. The chain joins TRBV27 to TRBJ1-4, with unresolved D. Trimming left V 6 bases short and J 7 bases short, with 15 bases between. This CDR3 contains 14 residues. Germline loops: CDR1 MNHEY, CDR2 SMNVEV (reference sequence). CDR3 in amino acids: CASRSEASSEKLFF. The CDR3 DNA reads as TGTGCCAGCAGATCCGAAGCTAGTAGTGAAAAACTGTTTTTT. Supplemented by reference TRBV27 and TRBJ1-4, the full variable domain reads EAQVTQNPRYLITVTGKKLTVTCSQNMNHEYMSWYRQDPGLGLRQIYYSMNVEVTDKGDVPEGYKVSRKEKRNFPLILESPSPNQTSLYFCASRSEASSEKLFFGSGTQLSVL.